Given below is one T cell receptor beta chain in context. This table comes from immunoSEQ multiplex PCR, and its TCRdb copy is limited to in-frame clones, with some not included. The table records 140,000 to 150,000 clones, around 87% of them present only once. This specimen belongs to a study of blood T cell repertoires in COVID-19. Study context: The United States, Italy and Spain were the sources of the acute and convalescent COVID-19 samples.

The V and J ends lost 5 bases and 0 bases, in that order; junction bases with no gene match: 2. The germline CDR1 and CDR2 sequences are SNHLY and FYNNEI. The CDR3 spans 14 residues. Sequenced sample: peripheral blood. The rearrangement uses TRBV2 and TRBJ1-1; 8 bases are shared with TRBD1. The TCR originated in a man in his fifties who had recovered from COVID-19. The CDR3 nucleotides read TGTGCCAGCAGTCGACAGGGGCTGAACACTGAAGCTTTCTTT. Amino acid sequence: CASSRQGLNTEAFF.